This entry describes one T cell receptor (beta chain). V trimming: 2 bases; J trimming: 5 bases; junction bases outside the gene matches: 8. The CDR3 runs 14 residues. Germline-derived CDR1 and CDR2 are SQVTM and ANQGSEA. This record comes from a study of shared T cell receptors in the human thymus. Data came from immunoSEQ multiplex PCR; TCRdb stores just in-frame clones and leaves some out. The sample records 500,000 to 750,000 clones, approximately 87% being singletons. The same data also went into a second study, on human thymus T cells. That paper states: Thymus pieces cut out during corrective heart surgery were the tissue that was used. Both thymic and peripheral blood repertoires showed apparently biased V and J usage. Overlap was high between thymic repertoires from unrelated individuals, as reported in related research.

V gene TRBV29-1 combines with J gene TRBJ1-2; 7 nucleotides agree with TRBD1. The clonotype comes from a boy under three years old with a congenital heart defect. Sequencing used thymocytes. The CDR3 nucleotides read TGCAGCGTTGAATTAGGGACAGCGGCTTATGGCTACACCTTC. It specifies CSVELGTAAYGYTF.